This T cell receptor (beta chain) came from a study of cytomegalovirus exposure and HLA in healthy donors. General study points: The study designated 150 to 200 TCR beta chains cytomegalovirus-associated.

Comment on this clone: Its specificity is unknown.

TCRdb keeps only in-frame clones here, not all; method: immunoSEQ multiplex PCR. The sample consists of 150,000 to 250,000 clones, roughly 88% of them appearing once. The sample comprised PBMCs. This receptor was taken from a woman younger than 45 in good health and CMV-seropositive.

CDR3 nucleotide sequence: TGTGCCAGCAGACCGGAACAGGGGTATTTCTCCTACGAGCAGTACTTC. The encoded protein is CASRPEQGYFSYEQYF. V usage is TRBV27 and J usage is TRBJ2-7; TRBD1 aligns across 7 bases. Germline V gene data show CDR1 as MNHEY and CDR2 as SMNVEV (reference sequence). The CDR3 consists of 16 residues. The ends lost 6 bases at V and 0 bases at J; junction bases unmatched: 11.